This T cell receptor (beta chain) was identified during a study of cytomegalovirus exposure and HLA in healthy donors. The PCR was carried out with 60 Vbeta primers and 13 Jbeta primers. Original methodology: Approximately 12 million of some 80 million unique TCR beta chains were shared, per a later count. TCRdb keeps only in-frame clones here, not all; method: immunoSEQ multiplex PCR. The V and J calls and clone size come from that table; D and trimming were worked out from the DNA. The table shows roughly 200,000 clones, with about four fifths occurring only once. The germline gives CDR1 LGHNA, CDR2 YNFKEQ. The CDR3 runs to 19 residues. J was trimmed by 8 bases and V by 0 bases; bases with no gene match: 19. This clone came up a few times. Its cognate antigen is unknown. Donors sampled were nominally healthy, though unrecorded immune exposures were likely. General observations from the study: The dataset shows that most TCR sequences were rare, while some public TCRs occurred in many donors. Later analysis identified a missense DCLRE1C variant that was linked to TCR beta V- and J-gene trimming.

Sequenced sample: PBMCs. The TCR originated in a woman in her 30s in good health and CMV-seropositive. The chain is built from TRBV4-2 and TRBJ1-2; 9 bases agree with TRBD1. The CDR3 bases are TGTGCCAGCAGCCAAGATATGCGGACAGGGGCCGCGATAGAGGTCGGCTACACCTTC. Its protein product is CASSQDMRTGAAIEVGYTF.